These 8 T cell receptor beta chains were sequenced from one sample in a study of T cells in Graves' hyperthyroidism and ophthalmopathy. TCR beta CDR3 region amplification was performed from RNA transcripts. The HTBI primer set was used in a first-round RT-PCR of the TCR CDR3. TCRdb analysed the multiplex PCR reads with MiXCR anew, one entry per CDR3 protein. The table lists about 580,000 distinct CDR3 sequences, more than 11% of them singletons. What was sequenced was blood. The receptors originated from a woman in her thirties with Graves' hyperthyroidism that later progressed to Graves' ophthalmopathy.

In the case of this clonotype: Just one base apart from a much larger clone, this may be a read error. In DNA form, the CDR3 reads TGTGCCACCAGCGGAAACTACGGGACAGGACGGGACGAGCAGTACTTC. Amino acid sequence: CATSGNYGTGRDEQYF. This rearrangement joins TRBV15 to TRBJ2-7; 8 bases map to TRBD1. Unmatched junction bases numbered 14, after V lost 5 bases and J lost 5 bases. CDR3 length: 16 residues. Germline-derived CDR1 and CDR2 are LNHNV and YYDKDF (reference sequence).

This clonotype occurred many times. V gene TRBV2 combines with J gene TRBJ2-2; no clear D gene. Trimming pared 7 bases from V and 1 base from J, leaving 4 bases between. The germline CDR1 and CDR2 sequences are SNHLY and FYNNEI. The CDR3 is 12 amino acids. CDR3 coding DNA: TGTGCCAGCAAGGGGAACACCGGGGAGCTGTTTTTT. Translating it yields CASKGNTGELFF.

The gene calls are TRBV5-4 and TRBJ2-1; no clear D. The CDR3 length is 15 residues. Trimming stripped 0 bases from V and 0 bases from J, with 7 bases between. CDR1 and CDR2 from the germline V gene are SGHNT and YYREEE (reference sequence). CDR3 loop: CASSLVAASYNEQFF. CDR3 nucleotides: TGTGCCAGCAGCTTGGTAGCAGCCTCCTACAATGAGCAGTTCTTC.

At least ten counts were recorded for this clonotype. The chain joins TRBV27 to TRBJ2-7, with D perhaps TRBD2 (5 bases). V lost 5 bases, J lost 3 bases, and 20 bases lay in between. Germline values: CDR1 MNHEY, CDR2 SMNVEV (reference sequence). The CDR3 is 16 amino acids. The CDR3 nucleotides are TGTGCCAGCAGTAGATCCGGGATGGAGTGGAACTACGAGCAGTACTTC. It specifies CASSRSGMEWNYEQYF.

This clonotype was detected ten times or more. V is TRBV28 and J is TRBJ2-5; D possibly matches TRBD1 or TRBD2 (5 bases each). V dropped 5 bases and J dropped 1 base, with 11 bases sitting between them. Germline V gene sequence: CDR1 MDHEN, CDR2 SYDVKM. This CDR3 has 14 residues. The DNA of the CDR3 is TGTGCCAGCAGTCTAAGGGACGGCCAAGAGACCCAGTACTTC. It specifies CASSLRDGQETQYF.

In the case of this clonotype: Being one base from a much bigger clone, this may be a read error. The chain carries TRBV19 and TRBJ2-1, with a weak D call TRBD1 (6 bases). The CDR3 length is 15 residues. The germline gives CDR1 LNHDA, CDR2 SQIVND (reference sequence). The CDR3 bases are TGTGCCAGTAGTTCGGACAGCCCAACCTACAATGGGCAGTTCTTC. Translation: CASSSDSPTYNGQFF.

This clonotype was seen only a few times. V is TRBV18 and J is TRBJ2-7, with 7 nucleotides matching TRBD1. The CDR3 is made up of 14 amino acids. Per germline, CDR1 KGHSH and CDR2 LQKENI. Germline trimming cut 3 bases from V and 1 base from J; bases unmatched to any gene: 3. CDR3 sequence: CASSPGQTSYEQYF. The CDR3 region has the DNA TGTGCCAGCTCACCGGGACAGACTTCCTACGAGCAGTACTTC.

This clonotype was observed a handful of times. The chain has TRBV7-9 and TRBJ2-7, with 8 bases aligning to TRBD2. CDR3 length: 15 residues. Germline trimming cut 3 bases from V and 3 bases from J; bases unmatched to any gene: 7. Germline lookup yields CDR1 SEHNR and CDR2 FQNEAQ (reference sequence). The CDR3 DNA reads as TGTGCCAGCAGCTTTGGACTAGCATCATTCTACGAGCAGTACTTC. This translates into CASSFGLASFYEQYF. Together with reference TRBV7-9 and TRBJ2-7, the CDR3 gives the full variable domain: DTGVSQNPRHKITKRGQNVTFRCDPISEHNRLYWYRQTLGQGPEFLTYFQNEAQLEKSRLLSDRFSAERPKGSFSTLEIQRTEQGDSAMYLCASSFGLASFYEQYFGPGTRLTVT.